This TCR beta chain was obtained from a study of blood T cells in healthy people across ages. Study-wide findings and caveats: Diversity estimates drawn from one million T cells were deemed underestimates.

PCR was performed a second time for roughly 7 to 11 cycles using a sample-barcoded 5' primer and a J-beta primer mix. MiXCR, run by TCRdb on the 5' RACE reads, gives a single entry per CDR3 protein. There are some 1.4 million distinct CDR3 sequences in the sample; 42% occur only once, and 7% to 9% lies in the top ten. The CDR3 totals 14 residues. CDR1 and CDR2 from the germline V gene are SGHTA and FQGNSA. V gave up 2 bases and J gave up 4 bases, with 12 bases separating them. Remarks on this clonotype: Its antigen remains unidentified.

This clonotype originated in a woman between 18 and 29 years old in good health. The source material was blood. V usage is TRBV7-2 and J usage is TRBJ2-7, with D unresolved. CDR3: CASSLRLVEYEQYF. The CDR3 nucleotides are TGTGCCAGCAGCTTAAGGTTGGTAGAATACGAGCAGTACTTC. The full variable domain, with the rest looked up from reference TRBV7-2 and TRBJ2-7, is GAGVSQSPSNKVTEKGKDVELRCDPISGHTALYWYRQSLGQGLEFLIYFQGNSAPDKSGLPSDRFSAERTGGSVSTLTIQRTQQEDSAVYLCASSLRLVEYEQYFGPGTRLTVT.